These T cell receptor beta chains were read from a single sample in a study of blood T cell repertoires in COVID-19. The data were produced by immunoSEQ multiplex PCR, yet TCRdb's version contains in-frame clones alone and is incomplete. The sample lists about 330,000 clones; 70% to 90% were seen once. Material for sequencing was peripheral blood. Receptors were obtained from a human donor in a cohort sampled during active COVID-19. Each CDR3 is given without its conserved first and last residue.

j_gene	v_gene	CDR3aa
TRBJ1-1	TRBV5-1	ASSLGTGVNTEAF
TRBJ1-4	TRBV28	ASSLTGVNEKLF
TRBJ2-4	TRBV2	ASSEDRWDIQY
TRBJ1-1	TRBV3-1/TRBV3-2	ASSQESRGGTEAF
TRBJ1-5	TRBV7-8	ASSLRQNQPQH
TRBJ2-1	TRBV7-7	ASSLARMNEQF
TRBJ2-1	TRBV21-1	ASSKEQAATTDNEQF
TRBJ2-7	TRBV10-3	AIRGRESGEQY
TRBJ1-1	TRBV12-3/TRBV12-4	ASRTAMNTEAF
TRBJ2-7	TRBV6-1	ASSEGTGAYEQY
TRBJ1-2	TRBV24-1	ATQRGLGGYT
TRBJ2-3	TRBV5-6	ASSLKQGATDTQY
TRBJ1-2	TRBV6-5	ASSYSSGLFNYGYT
TRBJ2-2	TRBV27	ASSLRRNTGELF
TRBJ2-1	TRBV7-2	ASSPSSRNEQF
TRBJ2-5	TRBV10-3	AIRKGQGIQETQY
TRBJ1-1	TRBV5-8	ASSSTGTGAKNTEAF